This TCR beta chain was identified in a study of molecular identifiers for immune sequencing clone quantification. Background on the study: Replicates involved a five-way split of RNA from about 19,000 or 110,000 naive CD8 cells, with sequencing of four.

Naive CD8 T cells were FACS-sorted by CD8+CD4-CCR7+CD45RA+ markers. CDR3 length: 14 amino acids. CDR1 is SEHNR and CDR2 is FQNEAQ in the germline V gene (reference sequence). Findings and limits, study-wide: Over 98% of effector molecules, but under 1% in naive cells, were held by clones with more than 20 RNA copies.

Concerning this clonotype itself: Its target is not known. The junction departs from the called germline gene at one end, perhaps through a read error.

The use of previously described methods and listed TCR primers produced the bulk TCR libraries. TCRdb re-derived calls from the PCR reads in MiXCR, one entry per CDR3 protein. Of approximately 550,000 distinct CDR3 sequences listed, about a quarter were seen once; the top ten hold just over 0.75%. The source of this sequence is a human donor in good health. Some libraries in this study had Jurkat cell RNA spiked in. This chain uses TRBV7-9 with TRBJ2-2, with 7 bases identical to TRBD2. Sequencing was performed on naive CD8+ T cells from blood, with Jurkat cell RNA spiked in. The sample's subset: FACS-sorted CD8+CD4-CCR7+CD45RA+ naive T cells. CDR3 loop: CASRTGEGTGELCF. The DNA for the CDR3 is TGTGCCAGCAGAACGGGGGAGGGCACCGGGGAGCTGTGTTTT.